The T cell receptor beta chain under discussion was sequenced for a study of blood T cell repertoires in COVID-19. Looking at the study overall: There were acute and convalescent COVID-19 samples, and they came from the United States, Italy and Spain.

Authors' data handling: Reference gene primer amplification gave nucleated cell count estimates. Data came from immunoSEQ multiplex PCR; TCRdb stores just in-frame clones and leaves some out. V, J and clone size derive from that table, while D and trimming were established from the DNA sequence. The repertoire includes around 130,000 clones, roughly 80% of them detected once, and approximately 12% sits in the top ten. The specimen was peripheral blood. The receptor's source is a woman aged 55-69 years with acute or convalescent COVID-19.

The CDR3, as DNA: TGTGCCAGCAGCGGACAGATTAATCAGCCCCAGCATTTT. This sequence encodes CASSGQINQPQHF. The chain couples TRBV12-3 or TRBV12-4 to TRBJ1-5; tentative D call: TRBD1 (6 bases). This CDR3 is built from 13 residues. Trimming removed 6 bases from V and 4 bases from J, with 10 bases in between.